Given below is one TCR beta chain in context. Source study methods: Amplification of reference gene primers was used by the study to estimate nucleated cell counts. Clones were read by immunoSEQ multiplex PCR, and TCRdb kept only the in-frame ones, dropping some. That table furnishes V, J and clone size, whereas the DNA furnished D and trimming. In the table there are approximately 170,000 clones, about nine tenths of which are singletons. Clinical history as reported by participants underpinned cohort assignment. This entry belongs to a study of blood T cell repertoires in COVID-19. Study as a whole: Acute and convalescent COVID-19 specimens originated in the United States, Italy and Spain.

Sequencing used PBMCs or T cells enriched from blood (not recorded which). The TCR comes from a woman aged 18-30 years who had recovered from COVID-19.

The CDR3 loop reads CASSELGRGRTVTNEKLFF. DNA for the CDR3: TGTGCCAGCAGTGAATTGGGGCGTGGTAGGACGGTGACTAATGAAAAACTGTTTTTT. This chain uses TRBV6-1 with TRBJ1-4; TRBD1 is a possible D gene (5 bases). CDR3 length: 19 amino acids. V dropped 2 bases and J dropped 2 bases, with 21 bases sitting between them. Germline loops: CDR1 MNHNS, CDR2 SASEGT.